The source of this T cell receptor beta chain is a study of monozygotic twins with inflammatory bowel disease. Points from the study as a whole: Using the inverse Simpson index, IBD patients had lower TCRbeta diversity than healthy co-twins. Patient repertoires may have gained variability from differing immunosuppressive treatments. Cells of different T cell subtypes could not be told apart.

About this clonotype itself: Its antigen is currently unknown.

Researchers used template switching to add UMIs featuring a 6-nucleotide sample barcode. Following a re-call of the 5' RACE reads, TCRdb has one entry per CDR3 protein and lacks DNA. Its table records more than 120,000 distinct CDR3 sequences. Germline loops: CDR1 SGDLS, CDR2 YYNGEE. The CDR3 has 13 residues. The chain links TRBV9 to TRBJ2-5. The sequence derives from a human donor with ulcerative colitis or Crohn's disease, or a healthy co-twin of an affected twin (not recorded which). The sequenced sample consisted of blood. CDR3 amino acids: CASSYGVGETQYF.